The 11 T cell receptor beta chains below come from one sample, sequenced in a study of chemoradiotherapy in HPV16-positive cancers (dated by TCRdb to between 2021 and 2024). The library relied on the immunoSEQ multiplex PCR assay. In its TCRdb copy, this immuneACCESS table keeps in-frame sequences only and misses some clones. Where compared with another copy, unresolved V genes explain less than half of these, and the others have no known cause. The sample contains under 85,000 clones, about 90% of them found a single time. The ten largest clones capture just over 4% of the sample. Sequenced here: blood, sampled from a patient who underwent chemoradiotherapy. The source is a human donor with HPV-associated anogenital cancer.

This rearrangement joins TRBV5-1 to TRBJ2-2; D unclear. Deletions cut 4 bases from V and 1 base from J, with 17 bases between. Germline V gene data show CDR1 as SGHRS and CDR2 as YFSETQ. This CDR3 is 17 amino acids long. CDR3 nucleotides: TGCGCCAGCAGCCCCCACGTCGAGCGAGGGAACACCGGGGAGCTGTTTTTT. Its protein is CASSPHVERGNTGELFF.

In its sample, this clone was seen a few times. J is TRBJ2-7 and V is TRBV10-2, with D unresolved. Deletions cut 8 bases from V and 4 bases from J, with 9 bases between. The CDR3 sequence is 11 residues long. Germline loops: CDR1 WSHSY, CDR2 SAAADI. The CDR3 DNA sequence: TGCGCCAGCGCGACCTGGTACGAGCAGTACTTC. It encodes CASATWYEQYF.

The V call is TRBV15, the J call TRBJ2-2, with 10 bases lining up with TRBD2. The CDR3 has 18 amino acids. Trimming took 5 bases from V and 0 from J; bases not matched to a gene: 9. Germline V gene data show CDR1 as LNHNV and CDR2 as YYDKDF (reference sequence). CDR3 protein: CATSLLAGAVANTGELFF. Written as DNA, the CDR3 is TGTGCCACCAGCCTTCTAGCGGGAGCGGTAGCGAACACCGGGGAGCTGTTTTTT.

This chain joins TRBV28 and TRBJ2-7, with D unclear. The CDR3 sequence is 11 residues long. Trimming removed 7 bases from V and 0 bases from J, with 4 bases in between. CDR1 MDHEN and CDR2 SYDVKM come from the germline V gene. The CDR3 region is CASTDSYEQYF. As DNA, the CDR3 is TGTGCCAGCACCGACTCCTACGAGCAGTACTTC.

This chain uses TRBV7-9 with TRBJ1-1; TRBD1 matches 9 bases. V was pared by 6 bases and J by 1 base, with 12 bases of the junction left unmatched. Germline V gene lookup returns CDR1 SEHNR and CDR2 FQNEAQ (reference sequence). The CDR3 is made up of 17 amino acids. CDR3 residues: CASSFTTGGGRNTEAFF. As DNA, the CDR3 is TGTGCCAGCAGTTTCACGACAGGGGGAGGAAGGAACACTGAAGCTTTCTTT.

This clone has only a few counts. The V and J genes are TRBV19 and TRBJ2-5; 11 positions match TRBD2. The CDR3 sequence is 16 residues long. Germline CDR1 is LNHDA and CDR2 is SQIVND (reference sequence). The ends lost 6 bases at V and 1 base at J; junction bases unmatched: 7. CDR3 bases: TGTGCCAGTAGACCTCGACTAGCGGGGAGCCAAGAGACCCAGTACTTC. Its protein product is CASRPRLAGSQETQYF.

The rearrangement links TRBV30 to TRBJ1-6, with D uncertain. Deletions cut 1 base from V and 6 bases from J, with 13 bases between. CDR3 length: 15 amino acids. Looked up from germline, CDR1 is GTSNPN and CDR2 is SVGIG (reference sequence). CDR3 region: CAWSDPVRSNSPLHF. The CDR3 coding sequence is TGTGCCTGGAGTGACCCCGTGAGGAGTAATTCACCCCTCCACTTT. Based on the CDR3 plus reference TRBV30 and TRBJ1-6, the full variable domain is SQTIHQWPATLVQPVGSPLSLECTVEGTSNPNLYWYRQAAGRGLQLLFYSVGIGQISSEVPQNLSASRPQDRQFILSSKKLLLSDSGFYLCAWSDPVRSNSPLHFGNGTRLTVT.

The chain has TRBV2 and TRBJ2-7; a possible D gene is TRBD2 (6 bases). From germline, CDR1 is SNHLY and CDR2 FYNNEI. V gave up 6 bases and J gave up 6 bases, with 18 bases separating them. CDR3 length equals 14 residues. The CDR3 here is CASSVGASVGEQYF. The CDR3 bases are TGTGCCAGCAGCGTCGGGGCTAGCGTGGGCGAGCAGTACTTC.

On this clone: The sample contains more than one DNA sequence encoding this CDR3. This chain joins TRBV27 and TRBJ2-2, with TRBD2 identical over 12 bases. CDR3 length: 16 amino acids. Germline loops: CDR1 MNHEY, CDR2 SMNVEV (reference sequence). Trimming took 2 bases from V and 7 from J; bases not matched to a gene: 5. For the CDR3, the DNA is TGTGCCAGCAGTTTAACCCTAGCGGGAGGGTTCGGGGAGCTGTTTTTT. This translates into CASSLTLAGGFGELFF.

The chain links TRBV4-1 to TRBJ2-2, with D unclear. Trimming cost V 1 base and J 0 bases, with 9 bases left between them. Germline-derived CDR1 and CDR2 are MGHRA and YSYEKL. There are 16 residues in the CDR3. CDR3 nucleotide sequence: TGCGCCAGCAGCCAAGTGGGCAGTTCGAACACCGGGGAGCTGTTTTTT. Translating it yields CASSQVGSSNTGELFF.

This chain's CDR3 is CASSGDRQPQHF. The CDR3, as DNA: TGTGCCAGCAGTGGTGACAGGCAGCCCCAGCATTTT. The chain joins TRBV2 to TRBJ1-5; TRBD1 might be the D (6 bases). The CDR3 spans 12 residues. V was clipped by 4 bases and J by 7 bases, with 8 bases between them. From germline, CDR1 is SNHLY and CDR2 FYNNEI.